This TCR beta chain came from a study of cytomegalovirus exposure and HLA in healthy donors. Study-wide results and limits: Some highly shared sequence variants likely arose as a pipeline artifact. Some TCR beta chains (roughly 160 of them) were listed as cytomegalovirus-associated. Most TCR beta V segments were productive about 90% or about 30% of the time in an earlier analysis.

Both 60 Vbeta primers and 13 Jbeta primers went into the PCR. Profiled with immunoSEQ multiplex PCR; TCRdb holds only in-frame clones, not every one. The sample gives about 140,000 clones, about 80% of which show up once; 4% to 5% is in the top ten. Germline CDR1 reads SGHNT; CDR2 reads YYREEE (reference sequence). With 0 bases clipped from V and 0 bases from J, the junction kept 4 bases outside the gene matches. CDR3 size: 17 residues. This clone occurred once. Antigen: not known. The sample consisted of PBMCs. The V gene is TRBV5-4, the J gene TRBJ2-3, with 10 bases aligning to TRBD2. This receptor was taken from a man aged 35 to 55 in good health and CMV-seropositive. The CDR3 DNA reads as TGTGCCAGCAGCTTGGAATTTAGCGGGGGGAGCACAGATACGCAGTATTTT. It codes for CASSLEFSGGSTDTQYF.